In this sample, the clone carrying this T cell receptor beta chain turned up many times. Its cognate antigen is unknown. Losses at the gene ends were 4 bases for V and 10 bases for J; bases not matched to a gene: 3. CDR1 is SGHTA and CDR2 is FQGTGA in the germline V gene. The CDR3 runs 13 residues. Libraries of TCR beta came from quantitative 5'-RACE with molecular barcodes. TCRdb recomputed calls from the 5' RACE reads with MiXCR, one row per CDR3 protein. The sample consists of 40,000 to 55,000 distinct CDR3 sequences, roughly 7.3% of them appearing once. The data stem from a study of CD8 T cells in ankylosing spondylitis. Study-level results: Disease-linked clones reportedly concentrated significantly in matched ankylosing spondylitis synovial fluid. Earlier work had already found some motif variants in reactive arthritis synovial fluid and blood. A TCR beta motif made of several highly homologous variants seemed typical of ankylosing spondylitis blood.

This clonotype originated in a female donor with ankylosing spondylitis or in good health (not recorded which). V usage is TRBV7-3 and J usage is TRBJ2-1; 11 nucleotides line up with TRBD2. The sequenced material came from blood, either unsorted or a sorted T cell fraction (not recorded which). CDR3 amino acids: CASSYGTSGEQFF. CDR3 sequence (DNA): TGTGCCAGCAGCTACGGGACTAGCGGCGAGCAGTTCTTC.